This T cell receptor beta chain was documented in a study of CD8 T cells in Susac syndrome. CDR3 length: 16 amino acids. Trimming cost V 4 bases and J 6 bases, with 22 bases left between them. CDR1 LGHNA and CDR2 YNFKEQ come from the germline V gene. The RNA input was about 0.5 to 1 ug, and it was reverse transcribed with random hexamers. The TCR beta CDR3 was amplified by immunoSEQ multiplex PCR across 54 Vbeta, 13 Jbeta. TCRdb itself ran the immunoSEQ multiplex PCR reads through MiXCR, one entry per CDR3 protein. Seen here are roughly 120,000 distinct CDR3 sequences, about 94% observed once, and the top ten hold 0.085% to 0.09%.

Material: CD4+ T cells from PBMCs. The sequence came from a human donor in good health. V gene TRBV4-2 combines with J gene TRBJ2-7, with unresolved D. CDR3 sequence reads: CASSPAYRTAPFEQYF. CDR3 in DNA: TGTGCCAGCAGCCCAGCCTATCGGACGGCACCCTTCGAGCAGTACTTC.